The text below deals with one TCR beta chain. This sample was included in a study of shared clonotypes between healthy human individuals. The table came from immunoSEQ multiplex PCR; TCRdb's copy has only in-frame clones and leaves some out. The sample yields fewer than 600,000 clones, around 75% seen once. Germline V gene data show CDR1 as SQVTM and CDR2 as ANQGSEA. The CDR3 sequence is 14 residues long. V gave up 1 base and J gave up 5 bases, with 14 bases separating them. The clonotype comes from a middle-aged woman in good health. Some clones in this sample may be carry-over from other donors' samples. V gene TRBV29-1 combines with J gene TRBJ2-5, with D tentatively TRBD1 (5 bases). The sequencing input was PBMCs. The CDR3 protein is CSVEGVGPTETQYF. CDR3 nucleotide sequence: TGCAGCGTTGAAGGGGTGGGGCCTACGGAGACCCAGTACTTC.